Below, 28 T cell receptor beta chains from the same sample are listed, as sequenced in a study of regulatory T cells in long-lasting Graves disease. The sample's time point: newly diagnosed GD, antithyroid drugs for less than 3 months. From RNA extracted from PBMCs, the TCR library was made. TCR beta libraries were built with iRepertoire HTBI primers and Arm-PCR of CDR3 regions. Each CDR3 protein is one row after TCRdb ran MiXCR on the multiplex PCR reads. The sample comprises 300,000 to 400,000 distinct CDR3 sequences, 15% of which are singletons, and 22% rests with the top ten. The sequenced sample was peripheral blood mononuclear cells (PBMCs), obtained at new diagnosis, from a patient treated with antithyroid drugs. The receptor set was obtained from a female donor with Graves disease.

This chain connects TRBV7-2 to TRBJ1-2; maybe TRBD1 (5 bases). The CDR3 has 13 amino acids. Per the germline V gene, CDR1 is SGHTA and CDR2 is FQGNSA. Trimming cost V 3 bases and J 9 bases, with 14 bases left between them. The CDR3 loop is CASSLGRSQSYTF. The CDR3 DNA is TGTGCCAGCAGCTTGGGGCGGTCCCAAAGCTACACCTTC.

In this sample, this clonotype turned up many times. The chain combines TRBV4-1 with TRBJ1-1, with D hard to call. CDR1 and CDR2 (germline): MGHRA, YSYEKL. This CDR3 spans 15 amino acids. The V end was cut by 2 bases, the J end by 2 bases, with 12 bases between. DNA for the CDR3: TGCGCCAGCAGCCAAAGAATCATCGGTAACACTGAAGCTTTCTTT. This codes for CASSQRIIGNTEAFF.

This clonotype has a count of ten or more. The chain uses TRBV7-3 and TRBJ2-5, with D possibly being TRBD2 (6 bases). Germline V gene sequence: CDR1 SGHTA, CDR2 FQGTGA. V was shortened by 3 bases and J by 5 bases, with 19 bases between the two germline ends. The CDR3 sequence is 16 residues long. The CDR3 sequence: CASSFGGRGPGETQYF. CDR3 coding DNA: TGTGCCAGCAGCTTCGGTGGGCGGGGTCCAGGGGAGACCCAGTACTTC.

This clonotype was seen more than once but under ten times. CDR3: CATPILAGGLGANVLTF. CDR3 in DNA: TGTGCCACTCCGATACTAGCGGGAGGGTTAGGGGCCAACGTCCTGACTTTC. The chain combines TRBV10-3 with TRBJ2-6, with 13 positions matching TRBD2. The junction had 10 bases not matched to a gene; V was cut back by 10 bases and J by 4 bases. The CDR3 runs to 17 residues. Germline-derived CDR1 and CDR2 are ENHRY and SYGVKD.

This clonotype showed up many times. This sequence joins TRBV20-1 and TRBJ2-7; no firm D call. The CDR3 extends over 14 amino acids. V lost 3 bases and J lost 0, with 12 bases in between. The germline V gene encodes CDR1 DFQATT and CDR2 SNEGSKA (reference sequence). This CDR3 reads CSARGLGPSYEQYF. The CDR3, as DNA: TGCAGTGCTAGGGGGTTAGGACCCTCCTACGAGCAGTACTTC.

A note on this clonotype: Germline and junction disagree at one end, which may indicate a read error. The J gene is TRBJ1-5, the V gene TRBV4-1; 9 bases match TRBD1. Germline V CDR1 and CDR2: MGHRA, YSYEKL. CDR3 length: 16 amino acids. The CDR3 DNA reads TGCGCCAGCAGCCAACTACGGGACAGGGTCGATCAGTCCCAGCATTTT. Encoded protein: CASSQLRDRVDQSQHF.

As regards this clonotype: This may be a read error, as it is one base from a much larger clone. This rearrangement joins TRBV7-3 to TRBJ2-1; TRBD2 might be the D (5 bases). CDR1 is SGHTA and CDR2 is FQGTGA in the germline V gene. V dropped 3 bases and J dropped 3 bases, with 15 bases sitting between them. This CDR3 contains 16 residues. CDR3 protein: CASSFTSGINYNEQFF. CDR3 nucleotides: TGTGCCAGCAGCTTTACCTCGGGGATTAACTACAATGAGCAGTTCTTC.

This clonotype was picked up a small number of times. The V and J genes are TRBV4-1 and TRBJ2-1, with D perhaps TRBD1 (5 bases). V was pared by 3 bases and J by 5 bases, with 14 bases between. CDR1 MGHRA and CDR2 YSYEKL come from the germline V gene. This CDR3 has 15 amino acids. The CDR3 loop reads CASSQPTAANNEQFF. The CDR3, as DNA: TGCGCCAGCAGCCAGCCGACAGCAGCGAACAATGAGCAGTTCTTC.

This chain uses TRBV27 with TRBJ2-1, with 8 bases matching TRBD1. This CDR3 has 16 residues. The V segment lost 0 bases and the J segment 2 bases; nucleotides outside the gene matches: 3. Germline CDR1 is MNHEY and CDR2 is SMNVEV (reference sequence). The CDR3 DNA sequence: TGTGCCAGCAGTTTATCGGTGGGACAGGCCTACAATGAGCAGTTCTTC. The encoded protein is CASSLSVGQAYNEQFF.

This clonotype was counted at least ten times. The chain is built from TRBV5-1 and TRBJ2-7, with TRBD1 identical over 8 bases. Germline CDR1 and CDR2: SGHRS and YFSETQ. The CDR3 is made up of 18 amino acids. With 0 bases clipped from V and 2 bases from J, the junction kept 13 bases outside the gene matches. The CDR3 reads CASSLEGVFGTGPYEQYF. In DNA form, the CDR3 reads TGCGCCAGCAGCTTGGAGGGGGTTTTCGGGACAGGTCCCTACGAGCAGTACTTC.

This clonotype was recorded many times. The rearrangement uses TRBV6-2 or TRBV6-3 and TRBJ1-3, with TRBD1 identical over 10 bases. Germline CDR1 and CDR2: MNHEY and SVGEGT. The CDR3 loop spans 20 amino acids. The V and J ends lost 0 bases and 2 bases, in that order; junction bases with no gene match: 13. In nucleotides, the CDR3 is TGTGCCAGCAGTTACTCGAAGTCACCCACCGGGACAGGGGCTGGAAACACCATATATTTT. Its translation: CASSYSKSPTGTGAGNTIYF.

This clonotype came up many times. This chain joins TRBV5-1 and TRBJ2-3; D may be TRBD1 (6 bases). V shed 2 bases and J shed 1 base, with 8 bases lying between them. Germline loops: CDR1 SGHRS, CDR2 YFSETQ. This CDR3 is 14 amino acids long. Here the CDR3 reads CASSFAGGTDTQYF. The DNA of the CDR3 is TGCGCCAGCAGCTTTGCAGGGGGCACAGATACGCAGTATTTT.

At least ten counts were recorded for this clonotype. This sequence joins TRBV30 and TRBJ2-7, with 7 bases matching TRBD1. CDR3 length: 13 amino acids. The germline V gene encodes CDR1 GTSNPN and CDR2 SVGIG (reference sequence). Trimming cost V 0 bases and J 6 bases; bases outside gene matches: 5. CDR3 sequence: CAWSVQGFGEQYF. The DNA for the CDR3 is TGTGCCTGGAGTGTACAGGGGTTCGGCGAGCAGTACTTC.

On this clonotype: One base away lies a much larger clone, so this may be a sequencing read error. This chain connects TRBV20-1 to TRBJ1-1; D might be TRBD1 (5 bases). CDR1 and CDR2 (germline): DFQATT, SNEGSKA (reference sequence). The germline V and J ends were trimmed by 3 bases and 3 bases, with 11 bases remaining between them. CDR3 length equals 13 residues. The chain's CDR3 is CSASRGGDTEAFF. As DNA, the CDR3 is TGCAGTGCTAGTCGGGGGGGGGACACTGAAGCTTTCTTT.

Concerning this clonotype itself: This sequence is one base from a far larger clone and is likely a read error. CDR3 in amino acids: CSARATSGGAHQQYF. As DNA, the CDR3 is TGCAGTGCTAGAGCTACTAGCGGGGGGGCCCATCAGCAGTACTTC. The chain uses TRBV20-1 and TRBJ2-7; TRBD2 matches 13 bases. The CDR3 has 15 amino acids. CDR1 and CDR2 (germline): DFQATT, SNEGSKA (reference sequence). V was clipped by 1 base and J by 8 bases; unmatched bases: 8.

The chain recombines TRBV5-1 with TRBJ2-1; tentatively, D is TRBD1 or TRBD2 (5 bases each). Trimming took 4 bases from V and 0 from J, leaving 14 bases between them. This CDR3 region has 16 residues. Germline CDR1 SGHRS, CDR2 YFSETQ. In DNA, the CDR3 is TGCGCCAGCAGCCGCACCGGGACCAGCTCCTACAATGAGCAGTTCTTC. Its translation is CASSRTGTSSYNEQFF.

This clonotype was seen a handful of times. The chain carries TRBV20-1 and TRBJ2-3; 14 nucleotides align to TRBD2. CDR1 and CDR2 from the germline V gene are DFQATT and SNEGSKA (reference sequence). The CDR3 consists of 19 residues. The CDR3 region has the DNA TGCAGGCTGCAAGGGACAGACCTGACTAGCGGGAGGGCCGGAGATACGCAGTATTTT. As protein: CRLQGTDLTSGRAGDTQYF.

This clonotype was seen just once. This chain links TRBV27 with TRBJ2-3, with 9 bases matching TRBD1. The J call may be mistaken, given a closer DNA end match to TRBJ2-1. Germline loops: CDR1 MNHEY, CDR2 SMNVEV (reference sequence). CDR3 length: 16 residues. CDR3 DNA sequence: TGTGCCAGCAGTTTATCTAGGGACAGGGTAGGTAGTGAGCAGTTCTTC. It specifies CASSLSRDRVGSEQFF.

The sample holds many counts of this clonotype. The chain joins TRBV28 to TRBJ1-4; 7 bases map to TRBD1. V dropped 10 bases and J dropped 4; count of bases not matched to a gene: 9. This CDR3 has 14 residues. Germline V gene data show CDR1 as MDHEN and CDR2 as SYDVKM. The CDR3 DNA is TGTGCCATCGATAACAGGGGAGGTAATGAAAAACTGTTTTTT. Translation: CAIDNRGGNEKLFF.

This clonotype was found many times. V is TRBV11-1 and J is TRBJ1-1; possible D gene TRBD1, 6 bases. Germline V gene lookup returns CDR1 SGHAT and CDR2 FQDESV (reference sequence). The CDR3 sequence is 15 residues long. Trimming took 3 bases from V and 6 from J, leaving 17 bases between them. CDR3 sequence: CASSFNGGGDSEAFF. For the CDR3, the DNA is TGTGCCAGCAGCTTTAATGGGGGCGGGGACTCTGAAGCTTTCTTT.

The chain combines TRBV7-9 with TRBJ1-4; unclear D gene. From germline, CDR1 is SEHNR and CDR2 FQNEAQ (reference sequence). This CDR3 spans 14 amino acids. With 5 bases removed from V and 4 bases from J, the gap between germline ends came to 11 bases. CDR3 coding DNA: TGTGCCAGCAGCCAACTTTCGGGTAATGAAAAACTGTTTTTT. Translated, it gives CASSQLSGNEKLFF.

This clonotype was seen ten or more times. V and J are TRBV2 and TRBJ2-1, with 15 bases identical to TRBD2. Looked up from germline, CDR1 is SNHLY and CDR2 is FYNNEI. Losses at the gene ends were 5 bases for V and 0 bases for J; bases not matched to a gene: 11. There are 20 residues in the CDR3. The DNA for the CDR3 is TGTGCCAGCAGTAACTCCGGGACTAGCGGGGGGACTAGCTCCTACAATGAGCAGTTCTTC. Residues: CASSNSGTSGGTSSYNEQFF.

This clonotype was counted ten times or more. This chain joins TRBV20-1 and TRBJ2-5, with 8 positions matching TRBD2. The CDR3 is 15 amino acids. J gave up 5 bases and V 3 bases, and 11 bases lay outside the gene matches. Germline V gene lookup returns CDR1 DFQATT and CDR2 SNEGSKA (reference sequence). CDR3 in amino acids: CSASRPGLAYETQYF. CDR3 nucleotide sequence: TGCAGTGCTAGTCGGCCCGGACTAGCTTATGAGACCCAGTACTTC.

This clonotype was recorded at least ten times. The gene calls are TRBV13 and TRBJ2-5; D may correspond to TRBD1 or TRBD2 (5 bases each). Germline V lookup: CDR1 PRHDT, CDR2 FYEKMQ (reference sequence). This CDR3 has 15 amino acids. Between the trimmed V and J ends, which lost 5 bases and 5 bases, there was a span of 18 bases. The CDR3 nucleotides are TGTGCCAGCAGCCCCTCAGGCTGGGGGTCGGAGACCCAGTACTTC. It specifies CASSPSGWGSETQYF.

Ten or more counts support this clonotype. V and J are TRBV7-2 and TRBJ2-3; 7 nucleotides align to TRBD2. The germline gives CDR1 SGHTA, CDR2 FQGNSA. CDR3 length: 17 residues. Germline trimming cut 5 bases from V and 6 bases from J; bases unmatched to any gene: 17. The CDR3 sequence: CASSLFILSTSVDTQYF. CDR3 coding DNA: TGTGCCAGCAGCCTATTCATTCTCTCCACTAGCGTTGATACGCAGTATTTT.

This chain links TRBV7-6 with TRBJ2-7; 9 bases agree with TRBD2. Germline-derived CDR1 and CDR2 are SGHVS and FNYEAQ. Germline trimming cut 2 bases from V and 3 bases from J; bases unmatched to any gene: 14. The CDR3 loop spans 18 amino acids. The CDR3, as DNA: TGTGCCAGCAGCTTAAGACTAGCGGAGATCGGTAACCTCTACGAGCAGTACTTC. Its translation: CASSLRLAEIGNLYEQYF. Full variable domain (rest looked up from reference TRBV7-6 and TRBJ2-7): GAGVSQSPRYKVTKRGQDVALRCDPISGHVSLYWYRQALGQGPEFLTYFNYEAQQDKSGLPNDRFSAERPEGSISTLTIQRTEQRDSAMYRCASSLRLAEIGNLYEQYFGPGTRLTVT.

This clonotype was found many times. This chain connects TRBV5-5 to TRBJ2-2; 7 bases fit TRBD1. This CDR3 spans 19 amino acids. CDR1 SGHKS and CDR2 YYEKEE come from the germline V gene (reference sequence). J lost 3 bases, V lost 4 bases, and 18 bases had no gene match. The CDR3 loop reads CASSPPPYDRVEDTGELFF. CDR3 DNA sequence: TGTGCCAGCAGCCCTCCCCCTTACGACAGGGTAGAGGACACCGGGGAGCTGTTTTTT.

This clonotype was counted at least ten times. The V gene is TRBV7-2, the J gene TRBJ2-1; the D gene is possibly TRBD1 (6 bases). The CDR3 length is 15 residues. The V gene's germline CDR1 is SGHTA and CDR2 FQGNSA. The V and J ends lost 2 bases and 9 bases respectively, with 17 bases between them. In nucleotides, the CDR3 is TGTGCCAGCAGCTTAAGGGGGTCCAAGGCCAGTGAGCAGTTCTTC. Its protein product is CASSLRGSKASEQFF.